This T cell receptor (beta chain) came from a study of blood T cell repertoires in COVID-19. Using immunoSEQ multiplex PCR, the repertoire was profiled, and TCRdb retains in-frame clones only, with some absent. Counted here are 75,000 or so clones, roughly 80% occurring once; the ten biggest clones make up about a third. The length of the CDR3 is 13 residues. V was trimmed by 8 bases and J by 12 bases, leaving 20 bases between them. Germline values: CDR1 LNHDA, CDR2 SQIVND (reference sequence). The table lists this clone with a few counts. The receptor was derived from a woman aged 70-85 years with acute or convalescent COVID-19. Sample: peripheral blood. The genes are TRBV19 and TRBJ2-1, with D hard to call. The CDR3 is CASRRSLLQSQFF. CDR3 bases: TGTGCCAGTCGCAGGTCCCTTTTACAATCGCAGTTCTTC.